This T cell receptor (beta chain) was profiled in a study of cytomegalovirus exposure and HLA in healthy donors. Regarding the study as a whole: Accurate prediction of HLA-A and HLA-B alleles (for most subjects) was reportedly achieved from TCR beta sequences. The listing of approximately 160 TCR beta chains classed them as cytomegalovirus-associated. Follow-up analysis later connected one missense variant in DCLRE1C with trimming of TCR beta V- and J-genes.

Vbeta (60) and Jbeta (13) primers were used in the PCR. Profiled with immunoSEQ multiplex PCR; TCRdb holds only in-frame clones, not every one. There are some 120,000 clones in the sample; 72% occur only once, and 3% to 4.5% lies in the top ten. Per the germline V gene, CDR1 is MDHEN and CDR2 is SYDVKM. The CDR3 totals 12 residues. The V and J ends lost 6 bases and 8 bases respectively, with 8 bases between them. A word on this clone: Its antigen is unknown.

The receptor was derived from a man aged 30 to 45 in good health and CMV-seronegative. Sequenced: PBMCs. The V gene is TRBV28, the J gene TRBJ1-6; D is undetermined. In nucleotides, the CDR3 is TGTGCCAGCAGCGACACTGATTCACCCCTCCACTTT. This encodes CASSDTDSPLHF.